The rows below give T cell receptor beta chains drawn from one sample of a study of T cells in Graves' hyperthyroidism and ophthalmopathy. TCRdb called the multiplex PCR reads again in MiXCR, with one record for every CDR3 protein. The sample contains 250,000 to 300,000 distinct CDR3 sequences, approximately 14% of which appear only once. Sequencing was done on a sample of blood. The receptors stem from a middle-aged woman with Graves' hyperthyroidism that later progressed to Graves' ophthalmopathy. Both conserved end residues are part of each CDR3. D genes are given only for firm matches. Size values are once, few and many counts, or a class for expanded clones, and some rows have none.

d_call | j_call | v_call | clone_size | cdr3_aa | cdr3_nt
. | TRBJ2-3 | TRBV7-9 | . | CASTLGDTQYF | TGTGCCAGCACCCTGGGAGATACGCAGTATTTT
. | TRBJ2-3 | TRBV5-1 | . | CASSLLGDRTDTQYF | TGCGCCAGCAGCCTCCTGGGGGACCGCACAGATACGCAGTATTTT
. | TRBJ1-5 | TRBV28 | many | CASSFRTMYSNQPQHF | TGTGCCAGCAGTTTTAGGACAATGTATAGCAATCAGCCCCAGCATTTT
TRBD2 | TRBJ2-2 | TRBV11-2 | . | CASSLRLAGHANTGELFF | TGTGCCAGCAGCTTAAGACTAGCGGGCCACGCGAACACCGGGGAGCTGTTTTTT
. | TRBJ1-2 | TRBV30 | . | CAWSVLGGNYGYTF | TGTGCCTGGAGTGTACTTGGAGGGAACTATGGCTACACCTTC
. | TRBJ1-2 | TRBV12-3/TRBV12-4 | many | CASKVRGWDYGYTF | TGTGCCAGTAAGGTTCGAGGGTGGGACTATGGCTACACCTTC
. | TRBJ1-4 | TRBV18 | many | CASSPQGKGDEKLFF | TGTGCCAGCTCACCACAGGGCAAGGGGGATGAAAAACTGTTTTTT
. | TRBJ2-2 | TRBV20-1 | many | CSASTQSGELFF | TGCAGTGCTAGTACCCAGAGCGGGGAGCTGTTTTTT
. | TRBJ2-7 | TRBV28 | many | CASSFLVNEQYF | TGTGCCAGCAGTTTTCTGGTGAACGAGCAGTACTTC
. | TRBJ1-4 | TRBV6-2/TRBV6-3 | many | CASSYAGGDEKLFF | TGTGCCAGCAGTTACGCAGGCGGAGATGAAAAACTGTTTTTT
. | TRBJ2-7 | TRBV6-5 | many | CASSYSPTTYEQYF | TGTGCCAGCAGTTACTCTCCAACAACCTACGAGCAGTACTTC
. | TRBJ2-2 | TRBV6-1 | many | CASSRGKNTGELFF | TGTGCCAGCAGTCGCGGGAAGAACACCGGGGAGCTGTTTTTT
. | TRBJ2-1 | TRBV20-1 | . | CSAGRAYNEQFF | TGCAGTGCTGGCCGGGCATACAATGAGCAGTTCTTC
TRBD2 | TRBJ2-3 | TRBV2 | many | CASSDALYREGTDTQYF | TGTGCCAGCAGCGACGCCTTGTATCGGGAGGGCACAGATACGCAGTATTTT
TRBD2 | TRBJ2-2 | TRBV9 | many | CASNLAGITGELFF | TGTGCCAGCAACCTAGCGGGGATCACCGGGGAGCTGTTTTTT
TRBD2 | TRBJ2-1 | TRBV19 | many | CASSPSFHSGRLINEQFF | TGTGCCAGTAGCCCATCCTTCCATAGCGGGAGGCTCATTAATGAGCAGTTCTTC
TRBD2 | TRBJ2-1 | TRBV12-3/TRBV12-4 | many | CASRVGTSEGYEQFF | TGTGCCAGCAGGGTCGGGACTAGTGAAGGCTATGAGCAGTTCTTC
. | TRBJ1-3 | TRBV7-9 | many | CASSFSDRGQKGSGNTIYF | TGTGCCAGCAGCTTCAGCGATCGGGGACAAAAAGGTTCTGGAAACACCATATATTTT
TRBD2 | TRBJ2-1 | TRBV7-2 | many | CASSYARGLAGGHRNEQFF | TGTGCCAGCAGTTATGCCAGGGGGCTAGCGGGAGGGCATCGCAATGAGCAGTTCTTC
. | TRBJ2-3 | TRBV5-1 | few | CASSTASAAPDTQYF | TGCGCCAGCAGCACCGCTTCCGCGGCCCCAGATACGCAGTATTTT
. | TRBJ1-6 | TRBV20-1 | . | CSARVGGGYNSPLHF | TGCAGTGCTAGAGTGGGGGGGGGATATAATTCACCCCTCCACTTT
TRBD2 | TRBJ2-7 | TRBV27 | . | CASSPFGAGGSEQYF | TGTGCCAGCAGTCCCTTCGGGGCGGGAGGAAGTGAGCAGTACTTC
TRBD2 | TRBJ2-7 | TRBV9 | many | CASSGPSGVDYEQYF | TGTGCCAGCAGCGGTCCTAGCGGGGTAGACTACGAGCAGTACTTC
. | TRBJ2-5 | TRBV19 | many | CASSSGAQETQYF | TGTGCCAGTAGTTCCGGGGCCCAAGAGACCCAGTACTTC
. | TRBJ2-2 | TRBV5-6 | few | CASSPGVPGELFF | TGTGCCAGCAGCCCAGGGGTCCCCGGGGAGCTGTTTTTT
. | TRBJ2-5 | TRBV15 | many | CATSRAGAYQETQYF | TGTGCCACCAGCAGAGCTGGCGCGTACCAAGAGACCCAGTACTTC
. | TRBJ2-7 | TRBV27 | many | CASSLKGGVEQYF | TGTGCCAGCAGCTTAAAAGGAGGGGTCGAGCAGTACTTC
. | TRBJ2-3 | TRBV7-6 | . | CASGSTTHTDTQYF | TGTGCCAGCGGCTCGACTACGCACACAGATACGCAGTATTTT
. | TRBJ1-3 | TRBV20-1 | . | CSATHTGNTIYF | TGCAGTGCTACCCATACTGGAAACACCATATATTTT
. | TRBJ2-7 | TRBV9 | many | CASSDGRDVSYEQYF | TGTGCCAGCAGCGACGGACGGGACGTTTCCTACGAGCAGTACTTC
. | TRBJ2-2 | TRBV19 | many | CASKLAWAGELFF | TGTGCCAGTAAATTAGCGTGGGCCGGGGAGCTGTTTTTT
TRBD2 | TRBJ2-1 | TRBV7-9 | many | CASRGTSLAYNEQFF | TGTGCCAGCAGAGGGACTAGTCTCGCCTACAATGAGCAGTTCTTC
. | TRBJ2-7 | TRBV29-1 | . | CSVYQGGSYEQYF | TGCAGCGTCTATCAGGGGGGCTCCTACGAGCAGTACTTC
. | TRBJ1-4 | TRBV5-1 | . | CASSREFNEKLFF | TGCGCCAGCAGCCGGGAGTTTAATGAAAAACTGTTTTTT
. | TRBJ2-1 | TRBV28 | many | CASSSYGDLSSYNEQFF | TGTGCCAGCAGTAGTTACGGGGACCTAAGCTCCTACAATGAGCAGTTCTTC
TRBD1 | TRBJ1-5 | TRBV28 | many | CASSPYRGPNQPQHF | TGTGCCAGCAGTCCTTACAGGGGGCCAAATCAGCCCCAGCATTTT
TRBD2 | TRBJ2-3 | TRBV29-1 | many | CSVDILADTTDTQYF | TGCAGCGTTGATATTCTAGCGGATACCACAGATACGCAGTATTTT
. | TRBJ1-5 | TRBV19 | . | CASSIDEGSPQHF | TGTGCCAGTAGTATAGATGAGGGGTCGCCCCAGCATTTT
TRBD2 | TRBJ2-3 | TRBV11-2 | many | CASSPGWEGDTQYF | TGTGCCAGCAGCCCTGGGTGGGAGGGAGATACGCAGTATTTT
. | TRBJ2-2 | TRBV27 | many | CASSLSISGLNTGELFF | TGTGCCAGCAGTTTGTCCATCAGCGGACTTAACACCGGGGAGCTGTTTTTT
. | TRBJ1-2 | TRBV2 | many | CASQDYGYTF | TGTGCCAGCCAGGACTATGGCTACACCTTC
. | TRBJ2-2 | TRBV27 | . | CASRYGAYTGELFF | TGTGCCAGCAGATACGGGGCTTACACCGGGGAGCTGTTTTTT
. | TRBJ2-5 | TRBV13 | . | CASSLGALVRDQETQYF | TGTGCCAGCAGCTTGGGGGCACTAGTGAGGGATCAAGAGACCCAGTACTTC
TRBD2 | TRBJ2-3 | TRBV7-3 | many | CASSFLAGGSTQYF | TGTGCCAGCAGCTTCTTAGCGGGAGGGTCTACGCAGTATTTT
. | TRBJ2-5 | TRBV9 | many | CASSVESGIQETQYF | TGTGCCAGCAGCGTAGAATCGGGGATCCAAGAGACCCAGTACTTC